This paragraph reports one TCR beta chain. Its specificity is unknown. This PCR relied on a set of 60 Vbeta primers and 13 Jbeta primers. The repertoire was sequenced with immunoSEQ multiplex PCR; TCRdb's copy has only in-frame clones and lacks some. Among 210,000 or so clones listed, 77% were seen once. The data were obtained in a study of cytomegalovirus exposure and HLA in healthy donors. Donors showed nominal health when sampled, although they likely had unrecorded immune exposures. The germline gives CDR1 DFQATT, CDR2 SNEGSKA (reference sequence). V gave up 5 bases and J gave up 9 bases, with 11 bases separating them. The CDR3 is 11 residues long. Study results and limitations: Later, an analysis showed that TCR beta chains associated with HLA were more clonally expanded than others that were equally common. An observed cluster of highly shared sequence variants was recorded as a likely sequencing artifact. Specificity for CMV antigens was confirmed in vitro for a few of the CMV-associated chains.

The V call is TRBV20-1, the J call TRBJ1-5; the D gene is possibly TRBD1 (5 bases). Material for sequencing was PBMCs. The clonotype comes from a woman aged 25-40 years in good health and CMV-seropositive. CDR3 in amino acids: CSAVGQGPQHF. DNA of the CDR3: TGCAGTGCTGTCGGGCAGGGGCCCCAGCATTTT.